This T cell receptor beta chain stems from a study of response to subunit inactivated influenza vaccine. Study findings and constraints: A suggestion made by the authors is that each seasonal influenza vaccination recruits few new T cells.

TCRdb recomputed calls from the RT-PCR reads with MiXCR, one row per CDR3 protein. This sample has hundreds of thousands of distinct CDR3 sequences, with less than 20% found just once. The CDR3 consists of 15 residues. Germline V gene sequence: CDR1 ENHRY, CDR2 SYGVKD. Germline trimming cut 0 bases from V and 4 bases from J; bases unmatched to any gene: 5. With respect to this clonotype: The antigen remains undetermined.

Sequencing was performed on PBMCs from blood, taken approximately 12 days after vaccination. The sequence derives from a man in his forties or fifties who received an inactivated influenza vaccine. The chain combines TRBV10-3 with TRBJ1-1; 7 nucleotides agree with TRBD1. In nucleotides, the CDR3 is TGTGCCATCAGTGAGTCGACCAGGGGGATCACTGAAGCTTTCTTT. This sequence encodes CAISESTRGITEAFF.